This paragraph reports one T cell receptor (beta chain). This sample stems from a study of blood T cell repertoires in COVID-19. In the study overall: The United States, Italy and Spain were the sources of the acute and convalescent COVID-19 samples.

Measured with immunoSEQ multiplex PCR; TCRdb has only the in-frame clones, and not every one. The sample lists around 300,000 clones; about 90% were seen once. V lost 0 bases and J 0 bases, leaving 16 bases between the germline ends. The CDR3 sequence is 18 residues long. The V gene's germline CDR1 is MNHNS and CDR2 SASEGT. V usage is TRBV6-1 and J usage is TRBJ2-3; TRBD2 might be the D (5 bases). This TCR was recovered from a young man with active or convalescent COVID-19. Sequencing used peripheral blood. The CDR3 nucleotides read TGTGCCAGCAGTGAAGCGCATTCATACGGGGATAGCACAGATACGCAGTATTTT. As protein: CASSEAHSYGDSTDTQYF.